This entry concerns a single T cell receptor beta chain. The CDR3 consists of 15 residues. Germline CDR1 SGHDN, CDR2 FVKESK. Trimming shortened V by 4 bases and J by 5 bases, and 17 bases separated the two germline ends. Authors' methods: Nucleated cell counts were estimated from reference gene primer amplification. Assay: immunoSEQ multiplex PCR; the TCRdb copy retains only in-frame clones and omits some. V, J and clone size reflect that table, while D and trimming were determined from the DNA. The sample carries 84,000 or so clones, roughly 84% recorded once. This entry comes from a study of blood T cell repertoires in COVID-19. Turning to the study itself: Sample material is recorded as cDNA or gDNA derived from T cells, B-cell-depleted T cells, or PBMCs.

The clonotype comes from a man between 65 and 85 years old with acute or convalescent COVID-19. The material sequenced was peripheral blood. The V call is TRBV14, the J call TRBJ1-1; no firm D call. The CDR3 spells CASSPFPAWSTEAFF. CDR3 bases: TGTGCCAGCAGCCCCTTTCCGGCGTGGAGTACTGAAGCTTTCTTT.